This TCR beta chain was captured by sequencing in a study of glioma-infiltrating T cells after dendritic cell vaccination. With respect to this clone: The junction does not match germline at one end; this may be a read error.

As for time point: after dendritic cell vaccination, including at tumor progression/relapse. Repertoires were generated with immunoSEQ multiplex PCR, while TCRdb's copy carries only in-frame clones and drops some. The repertoire holds 65,000 or so clones, more than 75% seen once, with under 14% in the top ten. Germline-derived CDR1 and CDR2 are SGHAT and FQNNGV. The CDR3 length is 16 residues. This chain connects TRBV11-2 to TRBJ2-2; the match to TRBD2 covers 9 bases. Sequences were derived from blood, sampled after dendritic cell vaccination. The clonotype originates from a human donor with glioblastoma. This CDR3 reads CASSLVGLAGTAELFF. The CDR3, as DNA: TGTGCCAGCAGCTTAGTGGGGCTAGCGGGGACCGCGGAGCTGTTTTTT.